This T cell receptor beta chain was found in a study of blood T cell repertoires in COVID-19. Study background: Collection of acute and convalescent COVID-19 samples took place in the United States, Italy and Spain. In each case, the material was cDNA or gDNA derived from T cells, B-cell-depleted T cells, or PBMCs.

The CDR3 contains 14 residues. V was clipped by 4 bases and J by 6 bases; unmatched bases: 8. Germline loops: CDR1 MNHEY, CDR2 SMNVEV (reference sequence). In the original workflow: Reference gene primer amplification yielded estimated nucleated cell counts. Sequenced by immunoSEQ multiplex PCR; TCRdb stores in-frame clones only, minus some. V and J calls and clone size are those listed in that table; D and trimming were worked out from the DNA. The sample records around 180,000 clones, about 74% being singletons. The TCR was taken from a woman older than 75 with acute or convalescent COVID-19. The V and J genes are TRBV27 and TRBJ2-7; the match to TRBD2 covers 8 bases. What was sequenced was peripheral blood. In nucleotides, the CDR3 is TGTGCCAGCAGTTCCGCCGGGAGGGGTGGCGAGCAGTACTTC. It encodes CASSSAGRGGEQYF.